Listed here is a single T cell receptor beta chain. This entry comes from a study of patients and donors after allogeneic stem cell transplantation. TCRdb re-called the RT-PCR reads with MiXCR, one entry per CDR3 protein. The data show 9,000 to 10,000 distinct CDR3 sequences, about 6.2% seen once. This clonotype was obtained from a human donor who was either an allogeneic HSCT recipient or a stem cell or donor lymphocyte infusion donor (not recorded which). It is not recorded whose cells these are; they may come from a transplant donor. The sequenced sample was blood, either unsorted or a sorted T cell fraction (not recorded which).

The CDR3 spells CASSYATGSYEQYF. The CDR3 coding sequence is TGTGCCAGCAGTTACGCCACAGGGTCCTACGAGCAGTACTTC. V is TRBV6-2 or TRBV6-3 and J is TRBJ2-7; D is perhaps TRBD1 (6 bases). V was trimmed by 2 bases and J by 1 base, leaving 9 bases between them. CDR1 and CDR2 from the germline V gene are MNHEY and SVGEGT. This CDR3 contains 14 residues.